The 27 T cell receptor beta chains listed next were all sequenced from one sample in a study of shared clonotypes between healthy human individuals. This table comes from immunoSEQ multiplex PCR, and its TCRdb copy is limited to in-frame clones, with some not included. The sample has some 2,500,000 clones, approximately 93% seen once. The sequenced material came from naive CD4+ T cells from PBMCs. Subset indicated: CD45RA+ positively selected. The receptor set was obtained from a man younger than 35 in good health. Some clones in this sample may be carry-over from other donors' samples.

The chain joins TRBV18 to TRBJ2-7; 8 nucleotides align to TRBD1. The CDR3 loop spans 16 amino acids. The trim removed 2 bases at V and 5 bases at J, leaving 11 bases unmatched. CDR1 and CDR2 from the germline V gene are KGHSH and LQKENI. As DNA, the CDR3 is TGTGCCAGCTCACCAGCCGGGACAGGCCTCGGGAACGAGCAGTACTTC. Amino acid sequence: CASSPAGTGLGNEQYF.

The gene calls are TRBV19 and TRBJ1-5; D is unclear. From germline, CDR1 is LNHDA and CDR2 SQIVND (reference sequence). The CDR3 has 16 residues. V was trimmed by 3 bases and J by 6 bases, leaving 18 bases between them. The CDR3 protein is CASSILGEGLSQPQHF. The CDR3 coding sequence is TGTGCCAGTAGTATCCTTGGGGAAGGGTTGAGTCAGCCCCAGCATTTT. Complete variable domain (other parts from reference TRBV19 and TRBJ1-5): DGGITQSPKYLFRKEGQNVTLSCEQNLNHDAMYWYRQDPGQGLRLIYYSQIVNDFQKGDIAEGYSVSREKKESFPLTVTSAQKNPTAFYLCASSILGEGLSQPQHFGDGTRLSIL.

The chain uses TRBV10-3 and TRBJ1-2, with 11 bases aligning to TRBD1. The germline CDR1 and CDR2 sequences are ENHRY and SYGVKD. The ends lost 11 bases at V and 12 bases at J; junction bases unmatched: 11. CDR3 length equals 12 residues. DNA of the CDR3: TGTGCCTTCTCCGAGGACAGGGGGCCGCACACCTTC. Translation gives CAFSEDRGPHTF.

V gene TRBV28 combines with J gene TRBJ2-2; D is unclear. The CDR3 consists of 17 residues. The V end lost 1 base, the J end lost 0 bases, and 12 bases lay between the germline ends. Germline CDR1 and CDR2: MDHEN and SYDVKM. For the CDR3, the DNA is TGTGCCAGCAGTTTATCCCCGTTCCCCCCGAACACCGGGGAGCTGTTTTTT. It codes for CASSLSPFPPNTGELFF.

The chain recombines TRBV4-3 with TRBJ1-2; no definite D call. The germline V gene encodes CDR1 LGHNA and CDR2 YSLEER. The CDR3 is 14 residues long. V lost 2 bases and J lost 10, with 17 bases in between. Written as DNA, the CDR3 is TGCGCCAGCAGCCAAATCGACGGTGGTGCACCCTACACCTTC. This codes for CASSQIDGGAPYTF.

The V and J genes are TRBV7-2 and TRBJ2-7; TRBD2 aligns across 7 bases. Germline V gene lookup returns CDR1 SGHTA and CDR2 FQGNSA. The CDR3 sequence is 14 residues long. V lost 6 bases to trimming and J lost 9 bases; unmatched junction nucleotides: 14. CDR3 bases: TGTGCCAGCAGTCACCCCCCCACTAGCGCGGTGCAGTACTTC. As protein: CASSHPPTSAVQYF.

This rearrangement joins TRBV5-1 to TRBJ1-4, with 8 bases lining up with TRBD1. Germline CDR1 reads SGHRS; CDR2 reads YFSETQ. Losses at the gene ends were 3 bases for V and 4 bases for J; bases not matched to a gene: 11. This CDR3 region has 17 residues. CDR3 residues: CASSSEGDRGYNEKLFF. As DNA, the CDR3 is TGCGCCAGCAGCTCTGAAGGCGACAGGGGATATAATGAAAAACTGTTTTTT.

This chain joins TRBV9 and TRBJ2-5, with 9 bases identical to TRBD2. Germline-derived CDR1 and CDR2 are SGDLS and YYNGEE. The trim removed 0 bases at V and 1 base at J, leaving 1 base unmatched. There are 15 residues in the CDR3. The CDR3 DNA is TGTGCCAGCAGCGTAGCTAGCGGGATCCAAGAGACCCAGTACTTC. Amino acid sequence: CASSVASGIQETQYF. Full variable domain (missing parts from reference TRBV9 and TRBJ2-5): DSGVTQTPKHLITATGQRVTLRCSPRSGDLSVYWYQQSLDQGLQFLIQYYNGEERAKGNILERFSAQQFPDLHSELNLSSLELGDSALYFCASSVASGIQETQYFGPGTRLLVL.

This sequence joins TRBV15 and TRBJ2-2; 11 nucleotides align to TRBD2. Germline-derived CDR1 and CDR2 are LNHNV and YYDKDF (reference sequence). The J segment lost 6 bases and the V segment lost 3 bases, leaving 12 bases of the junction unmatched. The CDR3 covers 18 residues. CDR3 DNA: TGTGCCACCAGCAGGACTGAGAAGACTAGCGGGAAGGCCGGGGAGCTGTTTTTT. As protein: CATSRTEKTSGKAGELFF.

The chain carries TRBV9 and TRBJ1-3; tentative D call: TRBD1 (5 bases). Per the germline V gene, CDR1 is SGDLS and CDR2 is YYNGEE. Deletions cut 4 bases from V and 7 bases from J, with 24 bases between. CDR3 length equals 17 residues. CDR3 DNA sequence: TGTGCCAGCAGCACAACCGGTGGGACCCCGTTAAGGAACACCATATATTTT. As protein: CASSTTGGTPLRNTIYF.

J is TRBJ2-3 and V is TRBV5-1; D perhaps matches TRBD1 (6 bases). V shed 4 bases and J shed 4 bases, with 10 bases lying between them. Germline-derived CDR1 and CDR2 are SGHRS and YFSETQ. The CDR3 length is 13 residues. CDR3 region: CASSGWTADTQYF. DNA of the CDR3: TGCGCCAGCAGCGGATGGACAGCAGATACGCAGTATTTT.

The V call is TRBV5-4, the J call TRBJ2-7; 7 nucleotides agree with TRBD2. CDR3 length: 15 residues. Per the germline V gene, CDR1 is SGHNT and CDR2 is YYREEE (reference sequence). V was clipped by 5 bases and J by 4 bases; unmatched bases: 12. CDR3 loop: CASRPQREGGYEQYF. CDR3 nucleotides: TGTGCCAGCAGACCCCAGAGGGAGGGAGGATACGAGCAGTACTTC.

V usage is TRBV27 and J usage is TRBJ1-6, with D possibly TRBD1 on 5 matching bases. The germline gives CDR1 MNHEY, CDR2 SMNVEV (reference sequence). The CDR3 runs to 16 residues. V was cut by 5 bases and J by 9 bases, with 20 bases left in between. CDR3 in DNA: TGTGCCAGCAGTCTCCTACCGGGACCAGGGACTTCACCCCTCCACTTT. The encoded protein is CASSLLPGPGTSPLHF.

The rearrangement uses TRBV4-3 and TRBJ1-4, with unresolved D. CDR3 length: 14 amino acids. V lost 0 bases to trimming and J lost 7 bases, with 9 bases between them. The V gene's germline CDR1 is LGHNA and CDR2 YSLEER. The CDR3 reads CASSQEGTGEKLFF. Written as DNA, the CDR3 is TGCGCCAGCAGCCAAGAAGGCACCGGTGAAAAACTGTTTTTT.

V and J are TRBV5-1 and TRBJ1-4; D is possibly TRBD1 (5 bases). The V end was cut by 4 bases, the J end by 4 bases, with 14 bases between. This CDR3 spans 15 amino acids. Germline-derived CDR1 and CDR2 are SGHRS and YFSETQ. The CDR3 DNA sequence: TGCGCCAGCAGCGAGGATGGGGGAAATAATGAAAAACTGTTTTTT. It translates to CASSEDGGNNEKLFF.

The chain couples TRBV5-8 to TRBJ2-7; 8 bases are shared with TRBD2. Germline trimming cut 4 bases from V and 6 bases from J; bases unmatched to any gene: 12. There are 15 residues in the CDR3. Germline V gene lookup returns CDR1 SGHTS and CDR2 YDEGEE. This CDR3 is CASSPPGGNRAEQYF. CDR3 DNA: TGTGCCAGCAGCCCCCCGGGGGGGAACCGGGCCGAGCAGTACTTC.

The rearrangement joins TRBV11-1 to TRBJ2-5, with D unclear. Germline V lookup: CDR1 SGHAT, CDR2 FQDESV (reference sequence). The V end was cut by 2 bases, the J end by 3 bases, with 16 bases between. CDR3 length equals 16 residues. CDR3 DNA sequence: TGTGCCAGCAGCTTACTTTCAGGAGCTGGAAAAGAGACCCAGTACTTC. Amino acid sequence: CASSLLSGAGKETQYF.

The chain is built from TRBV27 and TRBJ1-1, with no clear D. Between the trimmed V and J ends, which lost 1 base and 0 bases, there was a span of 12 bases. In germline, CDR1 is MNHEY, CDR2 SMNVEV (reference sequence). CDR3 length: 16 residues. The CDR3 protein is CASSLFGGVLNTEAFF. In DNA form, the CDR3 reads TGTGCCAGCAGTTTATTTGGTGGGGTGTTGAACACTGAAGCTTTCTTT.

The sample holds one count of this clone. This chain connects TRBV18 to TRBJ2-5; 12 bases align to TRBD2. Germline loops: CDR1 KGHSH, CDR2 LQKENI. Losses at the gene ends were 5 bases for V and 2 bases for J; bases not matched to a gene: 6. The CDR3 covers 16 residues. The CDR3 sequence: CASSIVGLAGQETQYF. The CDR3 DNA reads TGTGCCAGCTCAATCGTTGGACTAGCGGGACAAGAGACCCAGTACTTC.

This clone was counted once. The V and J genes are TRBV6-1 and TRBJ2-3; TRBD2 aligns across 7 bases. Germline loops: CDR1 MNHNS, CDR2 SASEGT. The CDR3 is made up of 16 amino acids. V dropped 4 bases and J dropped 6; count of bases not matched to a gene: 13. The CDR3, as DNA: TGTGCCAGCAGTGGCCGGACGGCGGGAGATTTTGATACGCAGTATTTT. Encoded protein: CASSGRTAGDFDTQYF.

This clone was seen more than once but under ten times. The chain employs TRBV5-5 and TRBJ1-1, with D tentatively TRBD1 (6 bases). CDR3 length equals 14 residues. Germline CDR1 SGHKS, CDR2 YYEKEE (reference sequence). Deletions cut 2 bases from V and 9 bases from J, with 17 bases between. The CDR3 sequence: CASSFTGGRLKAFF. In nucleotides, the CDR3 is TGTGCCAGCAGCTTCACTGGGGGCAGGTTAAAAGCTTTCTTT.

The rearrangement joins TRBV4-1 to TRBJ2-2; 15 bases map to TRBD2. In germline, CDR1 is MGHRA, CDR2 YSYEKL. This CDR3 contains 21 residues. V lost 4 bases, J lost 2 bases, and 14 bases stayed unmatched. CDR3 region: CASSRRQGGLAGGRNTGELFF. CDR3 bases: TGCGCCAGCAGCCGGCGGCAGGGGGGACTAGCGGGGGGCCGTAACACCGGGGAGCTGTTTTTT.

V gene TRBV28 combines with J gene TRBJ2-5; TRBD1 matches 8 bases. The CDR3 spans 15 residues. Germline-derived CDR1 and CDR2 are MDHEN and SYDVKM. Trimming removed 5 bases from V and 2 bases from J; junction bases left unmatched: 7. The CDR3 sequence: CASSKQGGYQETQYF. The CDR3 DNA sequence: TGTGCCAGCAGTAAACAGGGGGGCTATCAAGAGACCCAGTACTTC.

Here the CDR3 reads CAWSLVGGETQYF. CDR3 nucleotide sequence: TGTGCCTGGAGTTTGGTGGGGGGAGAGACCCAGTACTTC. The gene calls are TRBV30 and TRBJ2-5, with D possibly being TRBD2 (6 bases). Germline CDR1 is GTSNPN and CDR2 is SVGIG (reference sequence). V was trimmed by 2 bases and J by 4 bases, leaving 11 bases between them. The CDR3 is 13 amino acids.

This chain joins TRBV30 and TRBJ2-1; a possible D gene is TRBD2 (6 bases). CDR3 size: 13 residues. Germline V lookup: CDR1 GTSNPN, CDR2 SVGIG (reference sequence). Trimming took off 1 base at V and 5 bases at J, with 9 bases between the two ends. The CDR3 spells CAWSAKRDNEQFF. The CDR3 nucleotides are TGTGCCTGGAGTGCGAAGCGGGACAATGAGCAGTTCTTC.

Remarks on this clone: Other DNA sequences in this specimen translate into the identical CDR3. The rearrangement uses TRBV5-5 and TRBJ1-4; no firm D call. CDR1 is SGHKS, CDR2 YYEKEE, per germline (reference sequence). Trimming took off 5 bases at V and 6 bases at J, with 5 bases between the two ends. The CDR3 is made up of 11 amino acids. Written as DNA, the CDR3 is TGTGCCAGCAGTCCGGATGAAAAACTGTTTTTT. Its translation: CASSPDEKLFF.

In regard to this clone: The same CDR3 arises from other DNA sequences in this sample as well. This chain joins TRBV6-5 and TRBJ1-1, with 8 bases aligning to TRBD1. V shed 6 bases and J 5 bases; nucleotides not matched to a gene: 2. CDR1 and CDR2 from the germline V gene are MNHEY and SVGAGI. The CDR3 extends over 12 amino acids. CDR3 coding DNA: TGTGCCAGCAGCCGGACAGGGACTGAAGCTTTCTTT. It translates to CASSRTGTEAFF.